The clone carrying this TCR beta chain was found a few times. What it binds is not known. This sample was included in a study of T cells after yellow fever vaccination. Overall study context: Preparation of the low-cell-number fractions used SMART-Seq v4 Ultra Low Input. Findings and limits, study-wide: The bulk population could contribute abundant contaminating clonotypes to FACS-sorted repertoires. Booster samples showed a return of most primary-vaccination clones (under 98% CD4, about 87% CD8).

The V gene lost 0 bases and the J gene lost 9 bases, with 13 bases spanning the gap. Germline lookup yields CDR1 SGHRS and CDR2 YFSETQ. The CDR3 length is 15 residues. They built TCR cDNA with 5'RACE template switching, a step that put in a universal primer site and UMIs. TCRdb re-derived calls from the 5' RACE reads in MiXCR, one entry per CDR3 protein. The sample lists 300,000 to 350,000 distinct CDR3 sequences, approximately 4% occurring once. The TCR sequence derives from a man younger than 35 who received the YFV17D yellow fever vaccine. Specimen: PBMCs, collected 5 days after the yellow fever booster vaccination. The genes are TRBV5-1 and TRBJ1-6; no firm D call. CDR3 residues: CASSLASRGGSPLHF. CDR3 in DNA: TGCGCCAGCAGCTTGGCCTCCCGCGGCGGTTCACCCCTCCACTTT. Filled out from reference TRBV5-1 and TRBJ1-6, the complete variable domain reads KAGVTQTPRYLIKTRGQQVTLSCSPISGHRSVSWYQQTPGQGLQFLFEYFSETQRNKGNFPGRFSGRQFSNSRSEMNVSTLELGDSALYLCASSLASRGGSPLHFGNGTRLTVT.